The present T cell receptor (beta chain) was sequenced within a study of cytomegalovirus exposure and HLA in healthy donors (dated by TCRdb to 2016 to 2017). Notes on the research overall: According to an earlier analysis of a few hundred of the donors, about 179 million T cells yielded 90 million to 140 million unique TCR beta sequences and about 280 Gb of sequence data. To predict cytomegalovirus infection status, the study combined high-throughput TCR immunosequencing, statistical association of individual TCRs with disease status, and machine learning. The later analysis used no new phenotypic data to find candidate immune exposures, relying instead on TCR beta sequences and their occurrence across donors. Five DR-DQ haplotypes were handled as single units for association and clustering because linkage in the cohort was strong. A later analysis re-examined previously published TCR beta repertoires from roughly 720 donors and added high-resolution HLA genotyping to investigate patterns of TCR occurrence. Of the 300 to 500 genotyped donors, 70% to 90% were placed in the genetic ancestry cluster associated with self-reported Caucasian donors. An early release covering some 640 HLA-typed donors comprised about 300 gigabases of sequencing data and 85 million or so unique TCR sequences. Among some 410 genotyped donors of the cohort, an average of approximately 220,000 unique TCR beta nucleotide sequences was sequenced per donor, of which about 18% were non-productive. In a later genetic analysis, genome-wide SNP genotypes for about three fifths of the 666 donors were used, and that subset was treated as a discovery cohort. Every repertoire in the discovery cohort had been generated on one and the same sequencing platform. Donor age, sex, ethnicity and CMV serostatus were collected together with the repertoire data. The number of donors typed differed by locus, with 629-630 for A, B, C, DRB1 and DQB1, roughly 520 for DQA1, 600 to 610 for DPA1, and approximately 470 for DPB1. The study used immunosequencing to profile the T cell repertoires of under 700 subjects and linked those repertoires to cytomegalovirus serostatus. In an earlier analysis of roughly 540 of the donors, high-throughput TCR beta sequencing was used to judge whether each TCR beta V gene segment behaved as functional or pseudogenic. A separate validation cohort of more than 100 different subjects was used in addition to the approximately 610-subject first cohort. Class I and class II HLA loci were covered by the typing at four-digit resolution. The aim of the study was to test whether cataloging public T cell receptors could identify signatures of past pathogen exposure.

In regard to this clone: Which antigen it targets is not known. Per-base qualities were not stored, and no clone one base away is much larger.

Trimming takes 6 bases from V and 4 bases from J, and the germline ends sit 12 bases apart. Via the germline V gene, CDR1 is SQVTM and CDR2 ANQGSEA. The CDR3 sequence holds 13 residues, the cysteine and phenylalanine included. Left in the record is the CDR3 DNA by itself, 39 bases read in frame from the first base. General study outcomes and caveats: A cluster of highly shared sequence variants was judged likely to be a technical artifact of the sequencing pipeline. A further reported finding was that TCR beta sequences accurately predicted the HLA-A and HLA-B alleles for most subjects in the first cohort. A few of the identified cytomegalovirus-associated TCR beta chains were confirmed in vitro to be specific for cytomegalovirus antigens. The authors suggested that the approach could potentially be extended to other disease states and immunological phenotypes. Some IMGT-functional V segments, including TRBV6-2 and TRBV6-3, could not be told apart with the 87-base-pair reads, so those segments were excluded. In both the original and validation cohorts, the classifier was reported to diagnose cytomegalovirus status with high specificity and sensitivity. HLA typing was unavailable for some donors at each locus, so association tests used only the typed subset. Sequencing depth was assumed to be roughly uniform across donors in the presence/absence analyses, though that assumption may not hold. Because counts were too low, about 15 rarely observed V segments, including chromosome 9 orphons, were left out of the earlier analysis of about 500 of the donors. Immune exposure information for the cohort was limited to CMV serostatus. A total of roughly 160 TCR beta chains were listed by the study as associated with cytomegalovirus. A later analysis reported that several top co-occurrence clusters appeared linked to parvovirus B19, influenza, CMV and Epstein-Barr virus. In a later genetic analysis, fewer N-insertions in productive TCRs were reported among donors in an Asian-associated ancestry cluster than the approximately 670-donor mean. In a later analysis, the rate of TCR association differed among HLA loci, with DRB1 alleles having the most associated TCRs and HLA-C alleles having the fewest. A later analysis associated approximately 17,000 TCR beta sequences with specific HLA alleles at a false discovery rate of 0.05. In a later analysis, HLA-associated TCR beta chains were found to be more clonally expanded and to have lower generation probabilities than equally common non-associated chains. An association between a missense DCLRE1C variant and V-gene and J-gene trimming of TCR beta chains was found in a later genetic analysis and replicated in an independent cohort. In this cohort, only TCR beta chains were sequenced, and detectable features were limited by the absence of alpha or paired-chain data. Broadly in line with IMGT annotations, most TCR beta V segments showed up in productive rearrangements about 90% or about 30% of the time in an earlier analysis of 450 to 750 of the donors. When HLA alleles, especially DR and DQ, strongly co-occurred, attributing TCR associations to individual alleles was difficult. Correlated functional status among segregating V segments might reflect linkage disequilibrium, but an unknown experimental factor could not be ruled out. According to a later analysis, most CMV-associated TCR beta chains appeared to be HLA-restricted, and the HLA associations seemed to be driven largely by CMV exposure. While some public TCRs were present in many individuals, most TCR sequences turned up only very rarely across donors.

The library was generated by the immunoSEQ multiplex PCR assay. For the multiplex PCR, a mixture combining 60 forward primers for TCR Vbeta segments and 13 reverse primers for TCR Jbeta segments was used. The CDR3 region of rearranged TCR beta genes was amplified from genomic DNA by a multiplex PCR assay. The Illumina HiSeq System was used to sequence the amplified TCR beta libraries as 87-base-pair reads. On the study's bioinformatics: A later analysis tallied roughly 76 million unique TCR beta chains across the 600 to 700 repertoires, and 10 million to 11 million of those chains were shared by two or more donors. A nearest-neighbor algorithm error-corrected the raw reads and collapsed the reads into unique sequences, merging closely related sequences to remove PCR and sequencing errors. V, D and J gene segments were assigned by aligning CDR3 sequences to IMGT reference sequences. For a sequence to be retained, a match of at least six nucleotides was required to both a V gene segment and a J gene segment. A rearrangement counted as productive if the CDR3 had no stop codons and remained in frame with V and J, and every other rearrangement counted as non-productive. Following IMGT convention, CDR3 was defined as the stretch from the second conserved V-encoded cysteine up to the conserved J-encoded phenylalanine. In an earlier analysis of approximately 500 of the donors, sequences lacking an unambiguous match to a single V gene segment were excluded. In an earlier analysis of 450 to 750 of the donors, a V segment was called functional when productive rearrangements were above 56.7%, and segregating when the standard deviation between donors exceeded 5%. To diagnose cytomegalovirus status from the catalog of TCR beta chain sequences, a statistical classification framework was built. A later analysis assigned V and J genes by comparing TCR nucleotide sequences with IMGT/GENE-DB human TR gene sequences. The TCRdist pipeline was used in a later analysis to assign CDR3 sequences and most-parsimonious VDJ recombination scenarios. In a later analysis, each TCR beta chain was defined by its CDR3 amino acid sequence together with its V-gene family, and reads lacking a unique V-gene family were excluded. A later analysis removed several hundred highly shared, low-generation-probability nucleotide sequences to deal with suspected cross-contamination and a sequencing artifact. In a later analysis, a clonal expansion index for each public chain was calculated from normalized within-repertoire ranks of inferred template counts. A later analysis computed generation probabilities with a VDJ recombination model fitted to out-of-frame rearrangements, and checked the results against IGoR. In a later analysis, hypergeometric tests were used to score TCR-TCR, TCR-HLA and TCR-CMV co-occurrence, with a repertoire-size bias correction applied to TCR pairs. A later analysis estimated false discovery rates by permuting HLA or CMV assignments 20 times. A later analysis grouped co-occurring TCRs with DBSCAN, adding TCRdist sequence similarity when clustering within HLA-allele-positive subsets. Co-occurrence clustering excluded repertoires with fewer than 30,000 or more than 120,000 public chains, plus five with anomalous nucleotide sharing. As stored in TCRdb, this immuneACCESS dataset retains in-frame rearrangements with V and J assigned. A fraction of the clones does not appear; measured against another copy, unresolved V genes explain less than half of the discrepancy, and the remainder lacks a known reason. V and J calls and clone size are given by that table; D and trimming were obtained from the DNA. The sample records 100,000 to 150,000 clones, 81% of which are singletons. Of the sample, around 0.67% falls within the top ten clones.

The cohort comprised 666 healthy bone marrow donors. At the time of sampling, every cohort member was nominally healthy, though immune exposures that went unrecorded were likely present. The donor was CMV seronegative and belonged to the group of over 350 seronegative cohort members. Every donor gave a peripheral blood sample, and the peripheral blood mononuclear cells from that sample were used for TCR beta sequencing. The Qiagen DNeasy Blood Extraction Kit was used to extract genomic DNA from the blood cell samples. Material for sequencing was PBMCs. Rearrangement joined TRBV29-1 to TRBJ2-2; the D segment could be TRBD1, given 6 matching bases. The source is a man aged 18 to 35 in good health and CMV-seronegative. The DNA sequence is given as TGCAGCGTCCTGACAGGAATCACCGGGGAGCTGTTTTTT. This translates into CSVLTGITGELFF.